The clone carrying this T cell receptor beta chain has just a few counts. This sample is part of a study of T cell repertoires in cytomegalovirus infection. This CDR3 has 16 amino acids. Trimming removed 3 bases from V and 9 bases from J; junction bases left unmatched: 11. CDR1 and CDR2 (germline): MNHEY, SVGEGT. TCRdb recomputed calls from the reads with MiXCR, one row per CDR3 protein. The top ten hold about 15% of the sample, which has around 260,000 distinct CDR3 sequences, roughly a quarter seen once. This TCR was recovered from a human donor in good health (CMV status not recorded). Some clones in this sample may be carry-over from other donors' samples. Sequenced material: PBMCs. The genes are TRBV6-2 or TRBV6-3 and TRBJ2-1; 10 nucleotides match TRBD2. CDR3 nucleotide sequence: TGTGCCAGCAGTTATGCGCTAGCGGGAGTTTACGGTGAGCAGTTCTTC. It codes for CASSYALAGVYGEQFF.